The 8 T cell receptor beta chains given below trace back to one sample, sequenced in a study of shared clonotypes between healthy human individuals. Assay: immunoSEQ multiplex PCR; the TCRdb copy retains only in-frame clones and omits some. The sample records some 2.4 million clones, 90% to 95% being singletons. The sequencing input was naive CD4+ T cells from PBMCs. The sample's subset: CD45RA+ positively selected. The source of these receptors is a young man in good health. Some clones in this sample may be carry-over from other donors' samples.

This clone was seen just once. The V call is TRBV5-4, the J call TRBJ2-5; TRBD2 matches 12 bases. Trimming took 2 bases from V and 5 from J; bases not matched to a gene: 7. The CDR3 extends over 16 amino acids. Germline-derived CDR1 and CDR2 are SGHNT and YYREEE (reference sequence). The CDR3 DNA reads TGTGCCAGCAGCTTATCTAGCGGGAGGGCCTACGAGACCCAGTACTTC. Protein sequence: CASSLSSGRAYETQYF.

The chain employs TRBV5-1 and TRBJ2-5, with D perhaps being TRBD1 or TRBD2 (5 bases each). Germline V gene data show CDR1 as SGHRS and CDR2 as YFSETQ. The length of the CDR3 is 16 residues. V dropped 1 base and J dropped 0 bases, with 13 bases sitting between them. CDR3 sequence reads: CASSLIGTGYQETQYF. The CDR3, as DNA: TGCGCCAGCAGCTTGATCGGGACGGGGTACCAAGAGACCCAGTACTTC.

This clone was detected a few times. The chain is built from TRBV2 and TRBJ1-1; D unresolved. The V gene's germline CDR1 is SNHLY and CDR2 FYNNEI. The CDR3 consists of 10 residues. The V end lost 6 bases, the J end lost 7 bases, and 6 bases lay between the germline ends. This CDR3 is CASRWVEAFF. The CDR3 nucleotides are TGTGCCAGCAGGTGGGTTGAAGCTTTCTTT.

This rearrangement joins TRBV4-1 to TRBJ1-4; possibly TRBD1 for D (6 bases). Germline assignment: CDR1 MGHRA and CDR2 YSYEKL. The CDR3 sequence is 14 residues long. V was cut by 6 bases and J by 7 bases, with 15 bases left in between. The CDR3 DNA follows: TGCGCCAGCAGGCTACAGGGATGGGGTGAAAAACTGTTTTTT. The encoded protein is CASRLQGWGEKLFF.

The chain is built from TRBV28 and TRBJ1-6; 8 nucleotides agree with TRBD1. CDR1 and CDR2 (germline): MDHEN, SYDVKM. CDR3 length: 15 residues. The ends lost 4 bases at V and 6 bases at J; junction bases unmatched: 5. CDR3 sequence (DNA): TGTGCCAGCAGTTCCGCAGGGGGCGGTAATTCACCCCTCCACTTT. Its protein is CASSSAGGGNSPLHF. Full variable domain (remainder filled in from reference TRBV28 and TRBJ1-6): DVKVTQSSRYLVKRTGEKVFLECVQDMDHENMFWYRQDPGLGLRLIYFSYDVKMKEKGDIPEGYSVSREKKERFSLILESASTNQTSMYLCASSSAGGGNSPLHFGNGTRLTVT.

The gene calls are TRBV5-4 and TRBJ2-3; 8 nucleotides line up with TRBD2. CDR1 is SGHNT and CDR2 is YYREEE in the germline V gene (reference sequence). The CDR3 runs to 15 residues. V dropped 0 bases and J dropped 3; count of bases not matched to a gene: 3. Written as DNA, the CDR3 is TGTGCCAGCAGCTTGGTGTCGGGAGGGACAGATACGCAGTATTTT. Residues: CASSLVSGGTDTQYF.

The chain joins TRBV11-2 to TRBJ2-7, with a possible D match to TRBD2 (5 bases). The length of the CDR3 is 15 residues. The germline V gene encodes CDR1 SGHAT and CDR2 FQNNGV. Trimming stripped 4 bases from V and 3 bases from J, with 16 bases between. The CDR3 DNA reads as TGTGCCAGCAGCTACCCGGGGTCAGCTTTCTACGAGCAGTACTTC. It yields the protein CASSYPGSAFYEQYF.

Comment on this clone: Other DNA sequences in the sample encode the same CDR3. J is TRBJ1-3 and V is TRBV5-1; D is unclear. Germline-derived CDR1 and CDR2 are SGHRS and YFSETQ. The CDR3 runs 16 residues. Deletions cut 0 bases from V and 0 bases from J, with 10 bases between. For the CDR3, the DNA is TGCGCCAGCAGCTTGGGGCAGACCAACTCTGGAAACACCATATATTTT. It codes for CASSLGQTNSGNTIYF.